This T cell receptor beta chain derives from a study of neurological immune-mediated disorders. Regarding the study as a whole: The absence of any CDR3 amino acid sequence shared by expanded clones across subjects suggests that repertoires were private in all groups.

V was cut by 3 bases and J by 5 bases, with 17 bases left in between. Per the germline V gene, CDR1 is DFQATT and CDR2 is SNEGSKA (reference sequence). The CDR3 spans 15 residues. This sample's time point: longitudinal time-point 1 (baseline). At least ten counts were recorded for this clonotype. Its antigen is not identified. Each CDR3 protein gets one entry after TCRdb re-called the 5' RACE reads with MiXCR. The repertoire holds some 49,000 distinct CDR3 sequences, with approximately 11% as singletons. The rearrangement joins TRBV20-1 to TRBJ2-1, with D unresolved. Input material: PBMCs. The receptor was derived from a woman aged 40 to 50 in good health. The CDR3 spells CSARDGDLLDNEQFF. CDR3 coding DNA: TGCAGTGCTAGGGACGGAGACCTCCTAGACAATGAGCAGTTCTTC.